This T cell receptor (beta chain) was captured in a study of Ad26.COV2.S vaccination and SARS-CoV-2 variants. Broader study findings: Following vaccination, spike-specific CD8+ and CD4+ T cell responses reportedly exhibited substantial breadth. Across vaccine and placebo recipients, the breadth of non-spike TCRs was similar.

A note on this clone: Antigen unknown. Other DNA sequences of this sample code for an identical CDR3.

Sequencing was performed with immunoSEQ multiplex PCR; in TCRdb, only in-frame clones are kept and a portion is missing. The sample holds about 350,000 clones, roughly 94% seen once. This TCR came from a human donor who had recovered from COVID-19. The starting material was peripheral blood, obtained after recovery from COVID-19.

CDR3 nucleotides: TGTGCCAGCAGTCAACTAGCGGGGGGGCGTACAGATACGCAGTATTTT. The encoded protein is CASSQLAGGRTDTQYF. The chain links TRBV27 to TRBJ2-3; 13 positions match TRBD2. This CDR3 comprises 16 residues. The germline gives CDR1 MNHEY, CDR2 SMNVEV (reference sequence). Trimming took 5 bases from V and 3 from J; bases not matched to a gene: 5.